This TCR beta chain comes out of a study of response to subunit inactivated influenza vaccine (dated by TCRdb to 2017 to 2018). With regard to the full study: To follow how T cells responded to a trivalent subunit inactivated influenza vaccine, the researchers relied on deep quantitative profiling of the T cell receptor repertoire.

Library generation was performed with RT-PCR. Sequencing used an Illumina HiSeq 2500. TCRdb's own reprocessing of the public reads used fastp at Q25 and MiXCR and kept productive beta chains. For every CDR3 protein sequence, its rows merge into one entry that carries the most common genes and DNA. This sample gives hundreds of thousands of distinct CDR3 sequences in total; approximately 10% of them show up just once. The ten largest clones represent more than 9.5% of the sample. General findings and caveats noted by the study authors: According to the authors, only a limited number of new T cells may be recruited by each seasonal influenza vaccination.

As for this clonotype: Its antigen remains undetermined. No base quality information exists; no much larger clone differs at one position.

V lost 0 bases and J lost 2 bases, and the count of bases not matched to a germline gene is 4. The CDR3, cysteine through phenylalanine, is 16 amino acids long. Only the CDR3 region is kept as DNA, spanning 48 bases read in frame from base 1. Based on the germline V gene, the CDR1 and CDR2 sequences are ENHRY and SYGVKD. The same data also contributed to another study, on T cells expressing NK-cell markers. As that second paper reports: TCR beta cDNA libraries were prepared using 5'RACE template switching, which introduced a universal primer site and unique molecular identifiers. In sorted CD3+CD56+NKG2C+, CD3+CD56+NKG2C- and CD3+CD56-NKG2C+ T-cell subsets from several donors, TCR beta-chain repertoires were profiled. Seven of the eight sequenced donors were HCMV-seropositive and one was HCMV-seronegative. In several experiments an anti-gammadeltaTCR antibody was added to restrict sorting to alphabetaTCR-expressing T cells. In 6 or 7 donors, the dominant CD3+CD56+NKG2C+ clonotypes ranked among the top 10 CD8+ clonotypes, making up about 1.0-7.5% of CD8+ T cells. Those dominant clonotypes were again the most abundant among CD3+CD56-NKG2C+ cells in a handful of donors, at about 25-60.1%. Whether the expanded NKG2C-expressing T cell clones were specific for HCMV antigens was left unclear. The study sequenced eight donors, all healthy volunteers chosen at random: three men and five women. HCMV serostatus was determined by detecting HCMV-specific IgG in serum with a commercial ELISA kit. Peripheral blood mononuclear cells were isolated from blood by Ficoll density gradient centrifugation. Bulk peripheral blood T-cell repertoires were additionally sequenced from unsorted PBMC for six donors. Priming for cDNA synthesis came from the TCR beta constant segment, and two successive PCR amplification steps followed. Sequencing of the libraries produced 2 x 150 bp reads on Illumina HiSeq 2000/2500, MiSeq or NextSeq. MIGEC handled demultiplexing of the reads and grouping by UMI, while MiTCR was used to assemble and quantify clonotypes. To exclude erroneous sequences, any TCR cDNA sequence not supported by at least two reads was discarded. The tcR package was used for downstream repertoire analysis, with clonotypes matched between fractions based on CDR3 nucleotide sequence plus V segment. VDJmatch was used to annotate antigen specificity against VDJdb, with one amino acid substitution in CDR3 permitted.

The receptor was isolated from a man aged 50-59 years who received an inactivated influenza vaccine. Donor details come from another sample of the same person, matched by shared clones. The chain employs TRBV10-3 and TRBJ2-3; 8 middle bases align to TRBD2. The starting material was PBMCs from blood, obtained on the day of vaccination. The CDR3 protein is CAISESNGRATDTQYF. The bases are TGTGCCATCAGTGAGTCGAACGGGAGGGCCACAGATACGCAGTATTTT.